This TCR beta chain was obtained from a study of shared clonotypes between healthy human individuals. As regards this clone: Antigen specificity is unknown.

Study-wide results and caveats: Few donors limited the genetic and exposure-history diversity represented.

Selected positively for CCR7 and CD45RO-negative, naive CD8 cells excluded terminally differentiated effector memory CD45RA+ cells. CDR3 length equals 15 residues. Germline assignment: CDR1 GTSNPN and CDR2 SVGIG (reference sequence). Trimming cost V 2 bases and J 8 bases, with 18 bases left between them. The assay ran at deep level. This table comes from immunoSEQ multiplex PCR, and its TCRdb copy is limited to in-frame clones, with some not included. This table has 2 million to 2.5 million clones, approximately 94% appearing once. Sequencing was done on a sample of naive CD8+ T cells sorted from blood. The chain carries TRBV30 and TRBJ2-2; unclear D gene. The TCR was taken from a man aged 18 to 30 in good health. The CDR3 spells CAWSPQAPGGGELFF. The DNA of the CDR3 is TGTGCCTGGAGTCCCCAAGCGCCCGGCGGAGGGGAGCTGTTTTTT.